The 29 T cell receptor beta chains in this list originate from one sample, sequenced in a study of blood T cell repertoires in COVID-19 (TCRdb year 2020). The library was made by the immunoSEQ multiplex PCR assay. TCRdb obtained this table from immuneACCESS and retained in-frame rearrangements with V and J assigned. These tables miss some clones; where compared with another copy, unresolved V genes account for less than half of the shortfall, and the remainder is unexplained. The sample yields over 8,500 clones; almost 85% were counted once. Together, the top ten hold 31% of the sample. Sequenced sample: peripheral blood. Receptors originate from a man between 45 and 60 years old with active COVID-19.

This chain uses TRBV12-3 or TRBV12-4 with TRBJ2-1; D not certain. Trimming stripped 2 bases from V and 8 bases from J, with 4 bases between. The CDR3 is made up of 11 amino acids. CDR3: CASSLRYEQFF. The CDR3 nucleotides read TGTGCCAGCAGTTTACGGTATGAGCAGTTCTTC.

This rearrangement joins TRBV27 to TRBJ2-6; D not resolved. Trimming shortened V by 2 bases and J by 0 bases, and 8 bases separated the two germline ends. CDR1 is MNHEY and CDR2 is SMNVEV in the germline V gene (reference sequence). There are 16 residues in the CDR3. DNA for the CDR3: TGTGCCAGCAGTTTAGTTGGCAGCTCTGGGGCCAACGTCCTGACTTTC. Translated: CASSLVGSSGANVLTF. Together with reference TRBV27 and TRBJ2-6, the CDR3 gives the full variable domain: EAQVTQNPRYLITVTGKKLTVTCSQNMNHEYMSWYRQDPGLGLRQIYYSMNVEVTDKGDVPEGYKVSRKEKRNFPLILESPSPNQTSLYFCASSLVGSSGANVLTFGAGSRLTVL.

This clone is deemed medium-sized (0.01 to 0.1%). V is TRBV5-4 and J is TRBJ2-7, with 13 bases aligning to TRBD2. The CDR3 runs to 15 residues. Germline loops: CDR1 SGHNT, CDR2 YYREEE (reference sequence). V lost 4 bases, J lost 2 bases, and 3 bases stayed unmatched. The CDR3 DNA sequence: TGTGCCAGCAGCCCGGGACTAGCGGGGCCCTACGAGCAGTACTTC. Translation gives CASSPGLAGPYEQYF.

The gene calls are TRBV9 and TRBJ2-2; 11 bases agree with TRBD1. Trimming cost V 7 bases and J 4 bases; bases outside gene matches: 9. CDR3 length: 16 residues. Germline CDR1 reads SGDLS; CDR2 reads YYNGEE. CDR3 sequence (DNA): TGTGCCAGCGCAGACCGGGACAGGGGGAGCACCGGGGAGCTGTTTTTT. Translated, it gives CASADRDRGSTGELFF.

The chain couples TRBV27 to TRBJ2-7; 7 bases line up with TRBD1. The CDR3 extends over 13 amino acids. Trimming cost V 3 bases and J 6 bases; bases outside gene matches: 5. CDR1 and CDR2 from the germline V gene are MNHEY and SMNVEV (reference sequence). DNA of the CDR3: TGTGCCAGCAGTTTTACAGGGGACGGCGAGCAGTACTTC. It encodes CASSFTGDGEQYF.

This clone has just one count. In DNA, the CDR3 is TGTGCCACCAGTGACCCAGGGACTAGCTCCACAGATACGCAGTATTTT. Translating it yields CATSDPGTSSTDTQYF. This sequence joins TRBV24-1 and TRBJ2-3; 9 bases fit TRBD2. The V and J ends lost 4 bases and 2 bases, in that order; junction bases with no gene match: 6. The germline V gene has CDR1 KGHDR and CDR2 SFDVKD. This CDR3 comprises 16 residues.

The chain uses TRBV2 and TRBJ2-3, with TRBD2 identical over 7 bases. V lost 3 bases and J lost 0; bases outside the gene matches: 12. Germline V gives CDR1 SNHLY, CDR2 FYNNEI. This CDR3 comprises 18 residues. CDR3: CASSDDPSGRESTDTQYF. CDR3 DNA: TGTGCCAGCAGTGATGATCCCTCGGGGCGGGAGAGCACAGATACGCAGTATTTT.

V is TRBV27 and J is TRBJ2-1; D gene ambiguous. Trimming pared 2 bases from V and 5 bases from J, leaving 4 bases between. Germline values: CDR1 MNHEY, CDR2 SMNVEV (reference sequence). CDR3 length: 12 amino acids. CDR3 region: CASSLPNNEQFF. The CDR3 nucleotides read TGTGCCAGCAGTTTACCCAACAATGAGCAGTTCTTC.

The gene calls are TRBV28 and TRBJ2-7, with D possibly TRBD2 on 5 matching bases. V was shortened by 4 bases and J by 0 bases, with 7 bases between the two germline ends. CDR3 size: 13 residues. The germline V gene encodes CDR1 MDHEN and CDR2 SYDVKM. The CDR3 reads CASSWTASYEQYF. CDR3 nucleotide sequence: TGTGCCAGCAGTTGGACTGCCTCCTACGAGCAGTACTTC.

This chain connects TRBV23-1 to TRBJ1-6; D remains unclear. TRBV23-1 is an open reading frame, and its role is uncertain. With 6 bases removed from V and 0 bases from J, the gap between germline ends came to 12 bases. The CDR3 runs 16 residues. The CDR3 loop reads CASSPGDRSYNSPLHF. CDR3 sequence (DNA): TGCGCCAGCAGCCCGGGTGATCGCTCCTATAATTCACCCCTCCACTTT.

This sequence joins TRBV4-2 and TRBJ2-1, with unresolved D. The length of the CDR3 is 17 residues. Germline V gives CDR1 LGHNA, CDR2 YNFKEQ. Between the trimmed V and J ends, which lost 0 bases and 2 bases, there was a span of 14 bases. This CDR3 reads CASSQEMASTPYNEQFF. The CDR3 DNA sequence: TGTGCCAGCAGCCAAGAGATGGCTAGTACGCCCTACAATGAGCAGTTCTTC.

The CDR3 is CASSLAGPGANVLTF. CDR3 DNA: TGCGCCAGCAGCTTGGCAGGCCCTGGGGCCAACGTCCTGACTTTC. The chain links TRBV5-1 to TRBJ2-6; the D is unclear. Germline V gene lookup returns CDR1 SGHRS and CDR2 YFSETQ. This CDR3 has 15 residues. The V and J ends lost 0 bases and 2 bases respectively, with 6 bases between them.

The rearrangement links TRBV10-1 to TRBJ1-1; D remains unclear. This CDR3 comprises 13 residues. Germline-derived CDR1 and CDR2 are WNHNN and SYGVQD (reference sequence). Trimming removed 4 bases from V and 0 bases from J, with 6 bases in between. This CDR3 reads CASSGNLNTEAFF. The CDR3 nucleotides read TGCGCCAGCAGTGGTAATTTGAACACTGAAGCTTTCTTT.

This chain uses TRBV2 with TRBJ2-4; D is uncertain. The CDR3 runs 15 residues. V lost 3 bases, J lost 0 bases, and 9 bases lay in between. The germline gives CDR1 SNHLY, CDR2 FYNNEI. The CDR3 DNA sequence: TGTGCCAGCAGTGAGTCTGGGCTAGCCAAAAACATTCAGTACTTC. Translated: CASSESGLAKNIQYF.

Note on this clone: Other DNA sequences from this sample encode an identical CDR3 as well. The gene calls are TRBV27 and TRBJ2-3, with a tentative D call TRBD1 (5 bases). With 3 bases removed from V and 2 bases from J, the gap between germline ends came to 9 bases. The CDR3 has 14 residues. Germline-derived CDR1 and CDR2 are MNHEY and SMNVEV (reference sequence). The CDR3 loop reads CASSFQGDTDTQYF. The DNA of the CDR3 is TGTGCCAGCAGTTTTCAGGGCGACACAGATACGCAGTATTTT.

This clone was seen once. The chain carries TRBV19 and TRBJ2-7, with 12 positions matching TRBD1. CDR1 LNHDA and CDR2 SQIVND come from the germline V gene (reference sequence). V lost 5 bases, J lost 6 bases, and 5 bases stayed unmatched. CDR3 length: 14 residues. CDR3 residues: CASSLGTGGGEQYF. The CDR3 bases are TGTGCCAGTAGTTTGGGGACAGGGGGCGGCGAGCAGTACTTC.

The gene calls are TRBV6-6 and TRBJ1-5; 10 bases fit TRBD1. The germline CDR1 and CDR2 sequences are MNHNY and SVGAGI (reference sequence). The CDR3 runs to 16 residues. Trimming took 2 bases from V and 9 from J; bases not matched to a gene: 10. DNA of the CDR3: TGTGCCAGCAGTTACCGGGACAGGGGATACCCGGGGCCCCAGCATTTT. It codes for CASSYRDRGYPGPQHF.

V is TRBV6-1 and J is TRBJ2-1, with no clear D. Germline assignment: CDR1 MNHNS and CDR2 SASEGT. The CDR3 sequence is 13 residues long. Trimming removed 3 bases from V and 4 bases from J, with 7 bases in between. The CDR3 reads CASSDGKYNEQFF. The CDR3 DNA reads as TGTGCCAGCAGTGACGGTAAATACAATGAGCAGTTCTTC.

The J gene is TRBJ2-1, the V gene TRBV3-1 (or the pseudogene TRBV3-2), with 9 positions matching TRBD2. Trimming cost V 0 bases and J 4 bases; bases outside gene matches: 19. CDR1 is LGHDT and CDR2 is YNNKEL in the germline V gene (reference sequence). This CDR3 has 21 residues. CDR3 DNA: TGTGCCAGCAGCCAAGATTTGGGATCGGGGGTGGCGGGAGGGGAGTACAATGAGCAGTTCTTC. Translation gives CASSQDLGSGVAGGEYNEQFF.

The V and J genes are TRBV14 and TRBJ2-3, with D maybe TRBD2 (5 bases). The germline V and J ends were trimmed by 4 bases and 0 bases, with 14 bases remaining between them. Germline CDR1 SGHDN, CDR2 FVKESK. The CDR3 sequence is 16 residues long. The CDR3 DNA sequence: TGTGCCAGCAGCCCCCTTGTAGCGACCAGCACAGATACGCAGTATTTT. Translating gives CASSPLVATSTDTQYF.

J is TRBJ2-7 and V is TRBV27; no reliable D call. The CDR3 is 16 residues long. V was pared by 0 bases and J by 0 bases, with 12 bases between. Germline CDR1 and CDR2: MNHEY and SMNVEV (reference sequence). The CDR3 DNA follows: TGTGCCAGCAGTTTATCGGTCCTAGGCACCTCCTACGAGCAGTACTTC. Translation: CASSLSVLGTSYEQYF.

This clone occurred once. Here the CDR3 DNA reads TGTGCCAGCAGCGACGGGACATATCAAGAGACCCAGTACTTC. Its translation: CASSDGTYQETQYF. The chain combines TRBV4-2 with TRBJ2-5, with D possibly being TRBD1 (6 bases). The CDR3 consists of 14 residues. V lost 5 bases and J lost 2, with 12 bases in between. Germline V CDR1 and CDR2: LGHNA, YNFKEQ.

The rearrangement uses TRBV14 and TRBJ2-1; 9 bases match TRBD2. V lost 4 bases, J lost 4 bases, and 8 bases stayed unmatched. This CDR3 is built from 16 residues. CDR1 is SGHDN, CDR2 FVKESK, per germline. CDR3 in DNA: TGTGCCAGCAGCCTCCGACGGACTAGCGCGTACAATGAGCAGTTCTTC. Residues: CASSLRRTSAYNEQFF. Full variable domain (rest looked up from reference TRBV14 and TRBJ2-1): EAGVTQFPSHSVIEKGQTVTLRCDPISGHDNLYWYRRVMGKEIKFLLHFVKESKQDESGMPNNRFLAERTGGTYSTLKVQPAELEDSGVYFCASSLRRTSAYNEQFFGPGTRLTVL.

The chain combines TRBV27 with TRBJ2-7; 9 bases fit TRBD1. CDR1 and CDR2 from the germline V gene are MNHEY and SMNVEV (reference sequence). The CDR3 contains 14 residues. The junction had 4 bases not matched to a gene; V was cut back by 1 base and J by 6 bases. The CDR3 protein is CASSLLGQGFEQYF. The CDR3 nucleotides are TGTGCCAGCAGTTTATTGGGACAGGGTTTCGAGCAGTACTTC.

The chain couples TRBV10-3 to TRBJ1-2, with TRBD1 matching over 8 bases. Germline CDR1 reads ENHRY; CDR2 reads SYGVKD. V shed 5 bases, J shed 8 bases, and the junction held 7 bases outside the gene matches. The CDR3 length is 13 residues. The CDR3, as DNA: TGTGCCATCAGTTCCGGACAGGGAGAGGGCTACACCTTC. Its protein is CAISSGQGEGYTF.

The V call is TRBV15, the J call TRBJ1-1, with D maybe TRBD1 (5 bases). Germline V CDR1 and CDR2: LNHNV, YYDKDF (reference sequence). This CDR3 has 16 residues. Trimming took 0 bases from V and 4 from J, leaving 15 bases between them. DNA for the CDR3: TGTGCCACCAGCAGAGACCCCCCAGGGATGGGCACTGAAGCTTTCTTT. Translating it yields CATSRDPPGMGTEAFF. The variable domain in full, with the rest retrieved from reference TRBV15 and TRBJ1-1, is DAMVIQNPRYQVTQFGKPVTLSCSQTLNHNVMYWYQQKSSQAPKLLFHYYDKDFNNEADTPDNFQSRRPNTSFCFLDIRSPGLGDTAMYLCATSRDPPGMGTEAFFGQGTRLTVV.

This rearrangement joins TRBV5-1 to TRBJ2-1, with D possibly TRBD1 on 5 matching bases. Germline V lookup: CDR1 SGHRS, CDR2 YFSETQ. The V and J ends lost 6 bases and 0 bases respectively, with 16 bases between them. CDR3 length: 16 residues. The CDR3 here is CASIGASSVSYNEQFF. The CDR3 DNA sequence: TGCGCCAGCATAGGGGCCAGCTCGGTCTCCTACAATGAGCAGTTCTTC.

The chain is built from TRBV7-9 and TRBJ2-7; TRBD2 might be the D (5 bases). The CDR3 length is 13 residues. Germline V gene data show CDR1 as SEHNR and CDR2 as FQNEAQ (reference sequence). Trimming took 11 bases from V and 1 from J, leaving 15 bases between them. In nucleotides, the CDR3 is TGTGCCGCCCGCCCGGACTCGTCCTACGAGCAGTACTTC. Amino acid sequence: CAARPDSSYEQYF. Combining the CDR3 with reference TRBV7-9 and TRBJ2-7 gives the whole variable domain DTGVSQNPRHKITKRGQNVTFRCDPISEHNRLYWYRQTLGQGPEFLTYFQNEAQLEKSRLLSDRFSAERPKGSFSTLEIQRTEQGDSAMYLCAARPDSSYEQYFGPGTRLTVT.

The V and J genes are TRBV9 and TRBJ2-3; 7 positions agree with TRBD2. The germline CDR1 and CDR2 sequences are SGDLS and YYNGEE. The CDR3 extends over 16 amino acids. V was pared by 4 bases and J by 0 bases, with 8 bases of the junction left unmatched. CDR3 in amino acids: CASSPGGSGSTDTQYF. DNA of the CDR3: TGTGCCAGCAGCCCCGGGGGGAGCGGTAGCACAGATACGCAGTATTTT.